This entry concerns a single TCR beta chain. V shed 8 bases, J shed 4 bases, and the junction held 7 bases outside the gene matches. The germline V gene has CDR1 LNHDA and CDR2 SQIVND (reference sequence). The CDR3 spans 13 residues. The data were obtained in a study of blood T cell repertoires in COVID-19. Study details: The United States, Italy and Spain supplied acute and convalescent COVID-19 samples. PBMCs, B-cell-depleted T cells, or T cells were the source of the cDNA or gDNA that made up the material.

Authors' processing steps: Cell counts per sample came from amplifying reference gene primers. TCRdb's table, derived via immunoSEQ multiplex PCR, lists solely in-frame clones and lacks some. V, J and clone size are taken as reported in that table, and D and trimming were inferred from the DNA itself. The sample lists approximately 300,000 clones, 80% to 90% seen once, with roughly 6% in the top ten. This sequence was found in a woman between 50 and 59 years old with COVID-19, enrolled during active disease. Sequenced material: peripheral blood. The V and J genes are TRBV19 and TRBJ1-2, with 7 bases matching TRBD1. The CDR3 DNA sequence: TGTGCCAGTGGGGAGGACAGGAGCTATGGCTACACCTTC. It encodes CASGEDRSYGYTF.